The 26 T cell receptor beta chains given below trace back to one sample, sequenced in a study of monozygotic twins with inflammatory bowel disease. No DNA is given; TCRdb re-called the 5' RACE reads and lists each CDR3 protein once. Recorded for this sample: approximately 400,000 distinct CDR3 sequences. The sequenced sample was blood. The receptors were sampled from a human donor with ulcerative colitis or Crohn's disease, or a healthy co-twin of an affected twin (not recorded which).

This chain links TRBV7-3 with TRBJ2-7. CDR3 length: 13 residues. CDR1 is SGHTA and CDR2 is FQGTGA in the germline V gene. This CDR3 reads CASSLTARLEQYF.

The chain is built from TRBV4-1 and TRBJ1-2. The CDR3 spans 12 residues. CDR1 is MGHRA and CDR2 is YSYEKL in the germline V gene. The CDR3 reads CASSGSGYGYTF.

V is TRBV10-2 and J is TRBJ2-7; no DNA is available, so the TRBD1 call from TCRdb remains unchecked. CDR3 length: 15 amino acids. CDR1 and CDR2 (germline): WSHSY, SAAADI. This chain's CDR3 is CASSDPGQGRNEQYF.

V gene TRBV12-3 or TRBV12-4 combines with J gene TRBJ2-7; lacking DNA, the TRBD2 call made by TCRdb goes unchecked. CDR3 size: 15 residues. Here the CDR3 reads CASSLRSGPSYEQYF.

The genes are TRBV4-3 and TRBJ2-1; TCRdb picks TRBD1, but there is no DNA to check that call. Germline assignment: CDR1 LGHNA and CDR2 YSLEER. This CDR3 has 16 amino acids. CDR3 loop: CASSQQIPGPLNEQFF.

The CDR3 reads CASSPTYRGTNEKLFF. The chain carries TRBV14 and TRBJ1-4; TCRdb's D call, TRBD1, is unchecked because there is no DNA. The CDR3 has 16 amino acids. Germline V gives CDR1 SGHDN, CDR2 FVKESK. The full variable domain, completed using reference TRBV14 and TRBJ1-4, is EAGVTQFPSHSVIEKGQTVTLRCDPISGHDNLYWYRRVMGKEIKFLLHFVKESKQDESGMPNNRFLAERTGGTYSTLKVQPAELEDSGVYFCASSPTYRGTNEKLFFGSGTQLSVL.

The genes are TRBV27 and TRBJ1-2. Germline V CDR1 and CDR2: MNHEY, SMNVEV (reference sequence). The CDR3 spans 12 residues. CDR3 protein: CASSLRGGGYTF.

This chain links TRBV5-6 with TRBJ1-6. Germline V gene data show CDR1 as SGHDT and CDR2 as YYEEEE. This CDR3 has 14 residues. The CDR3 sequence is CASSPRTRNSPLHF. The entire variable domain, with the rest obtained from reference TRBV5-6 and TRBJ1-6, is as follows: DAGVTQSPTHLIKTRGQQVTLRCSPKSGHDTVSWYQQALGQGPQFIFQYYEEEERQRGNFPDRFSGHQFPNYSSELNVNALLLGDSALYLCASSPRTRNSPLHFGNGTRLTVT.

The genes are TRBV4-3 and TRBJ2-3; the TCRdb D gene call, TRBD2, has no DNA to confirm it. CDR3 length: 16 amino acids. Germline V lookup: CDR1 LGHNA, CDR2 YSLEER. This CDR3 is CASSQETIQNADTQYF.

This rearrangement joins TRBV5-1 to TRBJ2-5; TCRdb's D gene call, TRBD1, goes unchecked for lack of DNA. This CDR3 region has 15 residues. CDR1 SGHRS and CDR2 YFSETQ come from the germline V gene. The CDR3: CASSLAPTGQETQYF. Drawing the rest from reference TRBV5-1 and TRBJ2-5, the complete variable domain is KAGVTQTPRYLIKTRGQQVTLSCSPISGHRSVSWYQQTPGQGLQFLFEYFSETQRNKGNFPGRFSGRQFSNSRSEMNVSTLELGDSALYLCASSLAPTGQETQYFGPGTRLLVL.

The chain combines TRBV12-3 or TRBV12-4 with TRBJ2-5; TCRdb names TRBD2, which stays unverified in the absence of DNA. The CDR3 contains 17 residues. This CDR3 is CASTPHLGLAGGETQYF.

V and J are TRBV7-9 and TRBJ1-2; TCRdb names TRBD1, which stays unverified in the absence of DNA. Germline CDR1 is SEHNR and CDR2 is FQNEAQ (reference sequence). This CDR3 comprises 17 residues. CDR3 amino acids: CASSLGDLEGRVYGYTF.

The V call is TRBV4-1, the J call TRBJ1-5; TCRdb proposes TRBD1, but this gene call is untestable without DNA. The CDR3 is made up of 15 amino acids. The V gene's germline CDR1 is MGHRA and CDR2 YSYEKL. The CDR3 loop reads CASSQEGGGNQPQHF.

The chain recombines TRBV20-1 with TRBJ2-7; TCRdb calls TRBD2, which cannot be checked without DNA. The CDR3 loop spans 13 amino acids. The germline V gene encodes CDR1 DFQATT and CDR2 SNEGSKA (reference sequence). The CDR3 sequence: CSARDPQGPRQYF.

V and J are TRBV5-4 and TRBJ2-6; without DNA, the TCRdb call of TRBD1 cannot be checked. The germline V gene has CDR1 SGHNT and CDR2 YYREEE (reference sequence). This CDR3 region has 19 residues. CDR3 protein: CASSLGPRQANSGANVLTF.

The CDR3 loop reads CSAPPSSYSTDTQYF. The rearrangement links TRBV20-1 to TRBJ2-3; TCRdb lists TRBD2, though no DNA is available to test this call. Germline CDR1 reads DFQATT; CDR2 reads SNEGSKA (reference sequence). The CDR3 sequence is 15 residues long.

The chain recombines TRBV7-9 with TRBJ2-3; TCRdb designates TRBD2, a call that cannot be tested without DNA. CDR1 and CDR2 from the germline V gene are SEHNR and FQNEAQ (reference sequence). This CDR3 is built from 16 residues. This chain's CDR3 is CASSSLQTSSTDTQYF. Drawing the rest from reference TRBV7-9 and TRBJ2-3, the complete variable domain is DTGVSQNPRHKITKRGQNVTFRCDPISEHNRLYWYRQTLGQGPEFLTYFQNEAQLEKSRLLSDRFSAERPKGSFSTLEIQRTEQGDSAMYLCASSSLQTSSTDTQYFGPGTRLTVL.

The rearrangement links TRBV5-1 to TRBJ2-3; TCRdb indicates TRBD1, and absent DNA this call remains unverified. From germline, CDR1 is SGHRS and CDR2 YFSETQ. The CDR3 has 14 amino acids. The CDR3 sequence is CASSLTAGEDTQYF.

The CDR3 loop is CASSLGEGLPSGEQYF. V and J are TRBV7-9 and TRBJ2-7; TCRdb's assignment of TRBD2 cannot be checked, as there is no DNA. CDR1 is SEHNR, CDR2 FQNEAQ, per germline (reference sequence). The CDR3 contains 16 residues.

CDR3 in amino acids: CAWSVGTGDREQYF. The chain links TRBV30 to TRBJ2-7; TCRdb returns TRBD1, unconfirmable since there is no DNA. The CDR3 extends over 14 amino acids. Germline V gene data show CDR1 as GTSNPN and CDR2 as SVGIG (reference sequence).

CDR3 sequence: CASSRRSSGNTIYF. This rearrangement joins TRBV12-3 or TRBV12-4 to TRBJ1-3. The CDR3 sequence is 14 residues long.

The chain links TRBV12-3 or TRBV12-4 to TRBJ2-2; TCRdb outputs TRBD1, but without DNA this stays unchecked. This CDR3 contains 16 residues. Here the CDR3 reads CASRTRDPFWAGELFF.

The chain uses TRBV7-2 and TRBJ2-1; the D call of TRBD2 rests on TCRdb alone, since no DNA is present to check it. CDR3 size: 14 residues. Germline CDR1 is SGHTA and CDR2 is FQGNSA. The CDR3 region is CASSLATSPRVQFF.

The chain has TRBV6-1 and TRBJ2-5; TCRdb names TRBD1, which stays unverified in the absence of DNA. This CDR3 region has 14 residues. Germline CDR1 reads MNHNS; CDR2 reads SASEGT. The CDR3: CASSMTGGVETQYF.

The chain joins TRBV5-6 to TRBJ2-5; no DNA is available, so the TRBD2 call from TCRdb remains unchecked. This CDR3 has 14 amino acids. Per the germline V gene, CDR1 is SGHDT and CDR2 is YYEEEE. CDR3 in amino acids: CASSLRLEYETQYF.

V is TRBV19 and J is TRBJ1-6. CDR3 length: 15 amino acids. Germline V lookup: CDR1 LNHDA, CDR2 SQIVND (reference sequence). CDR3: CASSKKSSYNSPLHF. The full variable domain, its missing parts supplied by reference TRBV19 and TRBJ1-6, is DGGITQSPKYLFRKEGQNVTLSCEQNLNHDAMYWYRQDPGQGLRLIYYSQIVNDFQKGDIAEGYSVSREKKESFPLTVTSAQKNPTAFYLCASSKKSSYNSPLHFGNGTRLTVT.